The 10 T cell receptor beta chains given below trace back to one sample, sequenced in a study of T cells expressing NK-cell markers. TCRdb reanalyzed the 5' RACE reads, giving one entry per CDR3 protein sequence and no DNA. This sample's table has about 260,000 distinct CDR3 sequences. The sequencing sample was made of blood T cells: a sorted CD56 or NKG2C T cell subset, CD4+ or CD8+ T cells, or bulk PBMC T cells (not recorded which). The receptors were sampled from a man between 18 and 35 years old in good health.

CDR3 region: CSARERTTANTEAFF. This chain uses TRBV20-1 with TRBJ1-1. Germline V gene sequence: CDR1 DFQATT, CDR2 SNEGSKA (reference sequence). This CDR3 is 15 amino acids long.

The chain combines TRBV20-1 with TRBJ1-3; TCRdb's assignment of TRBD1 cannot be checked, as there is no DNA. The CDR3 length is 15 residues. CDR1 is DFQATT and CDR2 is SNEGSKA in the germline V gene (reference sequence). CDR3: CSARVGTISENTIYF.

This chain's CDR3 is CAIARLENYANTGELFF. The J gene is TRBJ2-2, the V gene TRBV10-3; TCRdb selects TRBD2, and the lack of DNA leaves this call unchecked. Germline V gene sequence: CDR1 ENHRY, CDR2 SYGVKD. There are 17 residues in the CDR3.

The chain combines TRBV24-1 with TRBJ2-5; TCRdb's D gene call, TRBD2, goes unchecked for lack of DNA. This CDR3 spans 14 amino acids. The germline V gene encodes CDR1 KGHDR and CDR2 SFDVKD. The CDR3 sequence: CATSVGRDQETQYF.

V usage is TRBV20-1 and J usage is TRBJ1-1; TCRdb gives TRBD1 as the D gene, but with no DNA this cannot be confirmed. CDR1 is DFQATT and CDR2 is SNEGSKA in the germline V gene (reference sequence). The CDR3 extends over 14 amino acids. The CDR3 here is CSARGGAGLTEAFF.

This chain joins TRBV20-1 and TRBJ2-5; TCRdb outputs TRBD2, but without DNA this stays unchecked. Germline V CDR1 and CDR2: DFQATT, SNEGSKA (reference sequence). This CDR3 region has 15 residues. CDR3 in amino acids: CSASGLAPYQETQYF.

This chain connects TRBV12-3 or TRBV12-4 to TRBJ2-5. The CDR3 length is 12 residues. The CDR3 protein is CASRTYGETQYF.

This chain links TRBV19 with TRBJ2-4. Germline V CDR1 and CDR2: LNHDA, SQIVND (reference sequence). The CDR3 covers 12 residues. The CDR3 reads CASSIGENIQYF.

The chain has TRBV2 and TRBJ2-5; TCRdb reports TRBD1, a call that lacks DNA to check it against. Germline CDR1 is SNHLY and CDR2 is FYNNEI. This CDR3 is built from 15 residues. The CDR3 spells CASTTGGSGQETQYF.

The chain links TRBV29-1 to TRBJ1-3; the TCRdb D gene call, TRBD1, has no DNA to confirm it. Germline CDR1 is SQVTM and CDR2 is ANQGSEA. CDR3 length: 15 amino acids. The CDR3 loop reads CSVLDRGTFGNTIYF.